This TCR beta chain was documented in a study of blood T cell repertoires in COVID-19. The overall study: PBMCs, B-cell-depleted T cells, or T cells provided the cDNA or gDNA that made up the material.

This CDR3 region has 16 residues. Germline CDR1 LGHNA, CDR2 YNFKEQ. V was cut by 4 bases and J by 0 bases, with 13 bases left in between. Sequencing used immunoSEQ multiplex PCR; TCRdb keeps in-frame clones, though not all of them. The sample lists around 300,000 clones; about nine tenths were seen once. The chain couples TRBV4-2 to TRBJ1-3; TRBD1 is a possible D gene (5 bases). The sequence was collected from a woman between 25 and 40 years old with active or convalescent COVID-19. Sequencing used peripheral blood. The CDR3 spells CASSPGDFSSGNTIYF. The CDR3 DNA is TGTGCCAGCAGCCCTGGGGACTTCAGCTCTGGAAACACCATATATTTT.